This entry describes one T cell receptor beta chain. This clonotype was seen ten or more times. The clone's antigen remains unknown. No much larger clonotype is one base removed from it; base qualities were not supplied. The data were taken from a study of regulatory T cells in long-lasting Graves disease (dated by TCRdb to about 2021). At the level of the whole study: Newly diagnosed Graves' disease patients had taken antithyroid drugs for less than 3 months. A total of some 35 samples underwent TCR sequencing, from around 13 patients with persistent Graves' disease and 20 or so patients with newly diagnosed Graves' disease. This study used TCR sequencing and RNA sequencing of peripheral blood to compare persistent Graves' disease patients against newly diagnosed Graves' disease patients. The study was conducted in China and was registered as a clinical trial.

Libraries were built with multiplex PCR. The sequencer listed for this sample is Illumina HiSeq 4000. TCR beta libraries were built with iRepertoire HTBI primers and Arm-PCR amplification of CDR3 regions. Before sequencing, the PCR products went through gel purification. Per the source publication's procedure: A total of fewer than 70 TRBV and some 15 TRBJ segments were identified across samples and were used for gene usage analysis of CDR3 amino acid clonotypes. Filtered high-quality paired reads were merged into contigs using COPE and FqMerger. BLAST was used to align contigs to IMGT TRBV, TRBD and TRBJ reference genes, and CDR3 was defined according to IMGT. Any clonotype with a frequency above 0.1% was counted as a highly expanded clone. Shannon entropy served as the measure of repertoire diversity, while the Gini coefficient captured V-J evenness. A clonotype found in more than one individual was treated as public. The public reads were run again by TCRdb, first through fastp at Q25 and then through MiXCR, and only productive beta chains were kept. When rows share a CDR3 protein, they turn into one entry using the most common DNA and genes. TCRdb's processing, not the authors', yielded these V and J calls. Here the sample has hundreds of thousands of distinct CDR3 sequences; around a sixth occur a single time. The ten largest clones take up 22% of the sample.

What the authors observed across the whole study: Sequencing and analysis were restricted to the TCR beta chain. The authors noted that the small sample size was a limitation that may lower accuracy. TRBV28, TRBJ1-2 and TRBJ2-5 were preferentially used in persistent disease, while TRBV20-1 and TRBJ2-1 were favored in newly diagnosed disease. Only peripheral blood was studied, because thyroid tissue, the primary lesion, was inaccessible. A larger number of public clonotypes was shared among persistent patients (more than 2,500) than among newly diagnosed patients (approximately 1,000). Lower TCR Shannon entropy and fewer highly expanded clones were observed in persistent Graves' disease patients than in newly diagnosed patients, which suggested clonal expansion.

Reading from cysteine to phenylalanine, the CDR3 counts 13 amino acids. Kept here is only the CDR3 DNA, which spans 39 bases and is read in frame from base 1. The trim is 7 bases for V and 3 bases for J, with a gap of 12 bases between the germline ends. CDR1 is given as MGHRA and CDR2 as YSYEKL, both from the germline V gene. Taken with the paper, the label for time point translates to: newly diagnosed GD, antithyroid drugs for less than 3 months. For both TCR sequencing and RNA sequencing, RNA was extracted from PBMCs in TRIzol. Graves' disease was diagnosed according to American Thyroid Association guidelines. Patients were recruited from an endocrinology department in Xi'an, China. Each patient gave approximately 10 milliliters of peripheral blood, collected in an EDTA anticoagulant tube. PBMCs were isolated by Ficoll Paque Plus density gradient separation without further T cell sorting. An Agilent 2100 Bioanalyzer and agarose gel were used to assess RNA quality, and a NanoDrop 2000 was used to measure RNA concentration.

The starting material was peripheral blood mononuclear cells (PBMCs), obtained at new diagnosis, from a patient treated with antithyroid drugs. The receptor was isolated from a female donor with Graves disease. The V gene is TRBV4-1 and the J gene is TRBJ1-1; the D gene cannot be named for sure. The CDR3 sequence is CASTQRTYTEAFF. The sequenced DNA: TGCGCCAGCACTCAGAGAACGTACACTGAAGCTTTCTTT.